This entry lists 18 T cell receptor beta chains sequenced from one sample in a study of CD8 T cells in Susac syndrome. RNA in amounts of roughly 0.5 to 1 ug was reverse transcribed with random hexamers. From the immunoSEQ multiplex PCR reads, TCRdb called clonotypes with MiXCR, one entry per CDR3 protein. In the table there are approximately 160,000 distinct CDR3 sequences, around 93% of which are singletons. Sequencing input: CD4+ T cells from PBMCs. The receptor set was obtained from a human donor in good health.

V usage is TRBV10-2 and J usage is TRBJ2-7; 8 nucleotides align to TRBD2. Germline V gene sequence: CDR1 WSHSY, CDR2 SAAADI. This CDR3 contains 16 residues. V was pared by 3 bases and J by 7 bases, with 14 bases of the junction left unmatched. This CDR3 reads CASSDLYSGDAAEQYF. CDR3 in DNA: TGCGCCAGCAGTGACTTGTATAGCGGGGACGCGGCGGAGCAGTACTTC.

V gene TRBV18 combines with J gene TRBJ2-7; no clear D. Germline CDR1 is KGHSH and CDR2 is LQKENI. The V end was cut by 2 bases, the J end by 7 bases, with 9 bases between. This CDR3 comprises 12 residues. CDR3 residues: CASSPGSQEQYF. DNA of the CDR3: TGTGCCAGCTCACCAGGATCGCAAGAGCAGTACTTC. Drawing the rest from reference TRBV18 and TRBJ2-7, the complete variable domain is NAGVMQNPRHLVRRRGQEARLRCSPMKGHSHVYWYRQLPEEGLKFMVYLQKENIIDESGMPKERFSAEFPKEGPSILRIQQVVRGDSAAYFCASSPGSQEQYFGPGTRLTVT.

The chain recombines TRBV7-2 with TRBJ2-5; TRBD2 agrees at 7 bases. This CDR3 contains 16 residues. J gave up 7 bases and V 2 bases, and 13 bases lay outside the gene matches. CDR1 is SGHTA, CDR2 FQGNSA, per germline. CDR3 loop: CASSLNWLAVLGTQYF. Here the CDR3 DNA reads TGTGCCAGCAGCTTAAATTGGCTAGCGGTCCTTGGGACCCAGTACTTC.

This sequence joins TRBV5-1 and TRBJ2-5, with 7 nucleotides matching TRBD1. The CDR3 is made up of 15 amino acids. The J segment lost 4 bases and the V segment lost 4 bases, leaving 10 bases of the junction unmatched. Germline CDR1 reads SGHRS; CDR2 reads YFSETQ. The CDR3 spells CASSMRTGWGETQYF. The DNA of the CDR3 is TGCGCCAGCAGCATGAGGACAGGTTGGGGAGAGACCCAGTACTTC.

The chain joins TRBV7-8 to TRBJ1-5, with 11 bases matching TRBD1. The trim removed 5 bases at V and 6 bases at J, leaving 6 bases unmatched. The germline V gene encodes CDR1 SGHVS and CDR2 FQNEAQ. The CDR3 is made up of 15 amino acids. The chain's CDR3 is CASSPSGTGGQPQHF. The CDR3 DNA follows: TGTGCCAGCAGCCCATCAGGGACAGGGGGTCAGCCCCAGCATTTT.

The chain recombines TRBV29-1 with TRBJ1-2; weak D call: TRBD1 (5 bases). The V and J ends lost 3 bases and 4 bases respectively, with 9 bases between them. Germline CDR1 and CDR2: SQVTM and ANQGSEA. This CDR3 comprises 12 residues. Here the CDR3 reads CSVDRRGYGYTF. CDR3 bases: TGCAGCGTTGATAGAAGGGGCTATGGCTACACCTTC.

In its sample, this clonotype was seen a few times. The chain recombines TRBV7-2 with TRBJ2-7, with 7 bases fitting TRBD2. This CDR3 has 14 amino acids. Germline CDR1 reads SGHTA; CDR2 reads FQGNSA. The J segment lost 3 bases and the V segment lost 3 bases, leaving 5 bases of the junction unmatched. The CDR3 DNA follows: TGTGCCAGCAGCTTGAGCGGGGTTAACTACGAGCAGTACTTC. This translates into CASSLSGVNYEQYF.

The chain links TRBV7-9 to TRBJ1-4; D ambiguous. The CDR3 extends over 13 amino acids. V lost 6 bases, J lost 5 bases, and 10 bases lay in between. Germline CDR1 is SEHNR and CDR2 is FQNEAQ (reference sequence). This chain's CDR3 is CASRRVLNEKLFF. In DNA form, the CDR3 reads TGTGCCAGCAGGAGGGTCCTCAATGAAAAACTGTTTTTT.

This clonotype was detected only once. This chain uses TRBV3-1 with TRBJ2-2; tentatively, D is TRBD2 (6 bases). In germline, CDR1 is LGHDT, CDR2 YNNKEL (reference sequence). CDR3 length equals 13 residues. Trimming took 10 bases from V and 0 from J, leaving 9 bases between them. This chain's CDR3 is CATQRANTGELFF. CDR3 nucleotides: TGTGCCACCCAGCGGGCGAACACCGGGGAGCTGTTTTTT.

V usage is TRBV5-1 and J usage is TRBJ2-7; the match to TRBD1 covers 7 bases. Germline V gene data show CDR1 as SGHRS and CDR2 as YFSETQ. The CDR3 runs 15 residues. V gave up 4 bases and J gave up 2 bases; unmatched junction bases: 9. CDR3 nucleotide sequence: TGCGCCAGCAGCCCGTCCGGGACAGACCCCTACGAGCAGTACTTC. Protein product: CASSPSGTDPYEQYF.

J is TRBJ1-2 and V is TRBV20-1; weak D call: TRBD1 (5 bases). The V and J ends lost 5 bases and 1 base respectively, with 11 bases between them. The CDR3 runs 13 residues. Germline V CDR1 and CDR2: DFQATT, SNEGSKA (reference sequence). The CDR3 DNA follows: TGCAGTGCTCTACGGGACCTTAACTATGGCTACACCTTC. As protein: CSALRDLNYGYTF.

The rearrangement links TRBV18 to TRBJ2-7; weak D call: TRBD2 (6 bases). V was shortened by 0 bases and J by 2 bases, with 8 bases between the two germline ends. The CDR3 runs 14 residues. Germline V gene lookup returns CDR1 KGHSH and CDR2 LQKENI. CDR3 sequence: CASSPPGLTYEQYF. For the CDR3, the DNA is TGTGCCAGCTCACCACCGGGACTTACCTACGAGCAGTACTTC.

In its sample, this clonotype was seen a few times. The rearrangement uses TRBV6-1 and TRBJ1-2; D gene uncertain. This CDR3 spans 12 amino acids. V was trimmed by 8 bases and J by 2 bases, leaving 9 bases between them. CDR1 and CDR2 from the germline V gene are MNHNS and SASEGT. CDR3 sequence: CASHGDNYGYTF. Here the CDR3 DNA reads TGTGCCAGCCACGGCGACAACTATGGCTACACCTTC.

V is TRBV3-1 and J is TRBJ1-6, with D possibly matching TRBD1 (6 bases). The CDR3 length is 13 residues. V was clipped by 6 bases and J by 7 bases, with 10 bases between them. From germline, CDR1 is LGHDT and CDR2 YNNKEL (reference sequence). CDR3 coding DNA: TGTGCCAGCAGTAATCAGGGGAATTCACCCCTCCACTTT. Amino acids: CASSNQGNSPLHF.

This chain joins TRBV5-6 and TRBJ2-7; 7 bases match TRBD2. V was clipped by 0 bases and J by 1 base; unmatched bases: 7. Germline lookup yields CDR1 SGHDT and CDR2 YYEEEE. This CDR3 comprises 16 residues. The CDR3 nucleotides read TGTGCCAGCAGCTTGGATGGGGGGGACTTATCCTACGAGCAGTACTTC. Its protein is CASSLDGGDLSYEQYF.

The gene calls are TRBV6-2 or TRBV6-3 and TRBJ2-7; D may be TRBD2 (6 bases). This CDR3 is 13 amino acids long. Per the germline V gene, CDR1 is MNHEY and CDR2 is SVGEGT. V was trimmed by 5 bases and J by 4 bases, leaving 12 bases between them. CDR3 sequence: CASSRDFPYEQYF. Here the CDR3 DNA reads TGTGCCAGCAGTCGGGACTTCCCATACGAGCAGTACTTC.

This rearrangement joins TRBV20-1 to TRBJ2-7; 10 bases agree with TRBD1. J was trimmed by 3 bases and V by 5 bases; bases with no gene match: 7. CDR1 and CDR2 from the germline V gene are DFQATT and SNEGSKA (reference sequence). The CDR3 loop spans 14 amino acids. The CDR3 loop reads CSAETGQGNYEQYF. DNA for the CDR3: TGCAGTGCTGAAACGGGACAGGGGAACTACGAGCAGTACTTC.

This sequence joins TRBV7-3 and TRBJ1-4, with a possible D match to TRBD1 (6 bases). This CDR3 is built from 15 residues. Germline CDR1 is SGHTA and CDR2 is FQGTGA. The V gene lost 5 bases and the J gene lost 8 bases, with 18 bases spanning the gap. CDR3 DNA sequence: TGTGCCAGCAGCGCCCGAGGGGGGCGCGGGGAAAAACTGTTTTTT. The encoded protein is CASSARGGRGEKLFF.